These T cell receptor beta chains were read from a single sample in a study of blood T cell repertoires in COVID-19. Clones were sequenced by immunoSEQ multiplex PCR, and TCRdb holds only the in-frame ones, with some missing. This table holds 100,000 to 120,000 clones, 81% found once. Sequenced input: peripheral blood. The receptors come from a man aged 50 to 59 with acute or convalescent COVID-19. The CDR3 runs from the conserved cysteine through the conserved F or W. D genes are given only for firm matches. Size tells how often a clone was seen (once, few, many) or the class of an expanded clone, and some rows leave it out.

J | D | V | size | CDR3 | DNA
TRBJ1-3 | - | TRBV6-6 | - | CATNGGLGNTIYF | TGTGCCACCAACGGGGGTCTTGGAAACACCATATATTTT
TRBJ1-1 | TRBD1 | TRBV28 | - | CASSLGGTGYKGTEAFF | TGTGCCAGCAGTTTGGGGGGGACAGGGTATAAGGGCACTGAAGCTTTCTTT
TRBJ2-1 | TRBD2 | TRBV9 | few | CASSVVGLAGDEQFF | TGTGCCAGCAGCGTAGTCGGACTAGCGGGGGATGAGCAGTTCTTC
TRBJ1-5 | TRBD1 | TRBV28 | - | CASNTGTGDQPQHF | TGTGCCAGCAATACCGGGACAGGGGACCAGCCCCAGCATTTT
TRBJ1-3 | TRBD1 | TRBV28 | few | CASSLTGTDPGNTIYF | TGTGCCAGCAGTCTTACCGGGACAGATCCTGGAAACACCATATATTTT
TRBJ1-2 | TRBD1 | TRBV6-6 | - | CASNGQGSYYGYTF | TGTGCCAGCAACGGACAGGGTTCTTACTATGGCTACACCTTC
TRBJ1-6 | TRBD1 | TRBV28 | - | CASRSGGAGSPLHF | TGTGCCAGCAGGTCAGGGGGCGCGGGTTCACCCCTCCACTTT
TRBJ2-2 | TRBD2 | TRBV9 | - | CASSVGTSGPRVGGELFF | TGTGCCAGCAGCGTGGGGACTAGCGGGCCCCGGGTGGGCGGGGAGCTGTTTTTT
TRBJ1-2 | - | TRBV9 | - | CASSAPLTNYGYTF | TGTGCCAGCAGCGCTCCTCTTACTAACTATGGCTACACCTTC
TRBJ1-2 | TRBD1 | TRBV10-2 | once | CASSESPGGIYGYTF | TGCGCCAGCAGTGAGTCGCCAGGGGGCATCTATGGCTACACCTTC
TRBJ1-2 | - | TRBV30 | - | CAGSWGSVYGYTF | TGTGCCGGATCGTGGGGCAGCGTTTATGGCTACACCTTC
TRBJ1-2 | TRBD1 | TRBV6-5 | - | CASDEGQGFRGYTF | TGTGCCAGCGACGAGGGACAGGGCTTCCGTGGCTACACCTTC
TRBJ1-1 | - | TRBV3-1/TRBV3-2 | - | CASSQDKGGGGAFF | TGTGCCAGCAGCCAAGATAAAGGGGGGGGTGGTGCTTTCTTT
TRBJ1-2 | - | TRBV6-5 | - | CASSPQAGYGYTF | TGTGCCAGCAGTCCCCAGGCAGGCTATGGCTACACCTTC
TRBJ2-5 | - | TRBV6-5 | - | CASSQGMGETQYF | TGTGCCAGCAGCCAGGGAATGGGGGAGACCCAGTACTTC
TRBJ1-3 | TRBD1 | TRBV5-1 | - | CASSLGDSSGNTIYF | TGCGCCAGCAGCTTGGGGGACAGCTCTGGAAACACCATATATTTT
TRBJ2-7 | - | TRBV25-1 | few | CASSLGREQYF | TGTGCCAGCAGCCTCGGGAGAGAGCAGTACTTC
TRBJ1-5 | TRBD1 | TRBV11-3 | - | CASSIRTGGNQPQHF | TGTGCCAGCAGCATCAGGACAGGTGGCAATCAGCCCCAGCATTTT
TRBJ1-2 | TRBD1 | TRBV3-1/TRBV3-2 | - | CASSQAGQGRHGYTF | TGTGCCAGCAGCCAAGCAGGACAGGGGAGGCATGGCTACACCTTC
TRBJ2-2 | TRBD2 | TRBV5-6 | - | CASSPPGFGGGHTGELFF | TGTGCCAGCAGCCCCCCAGGTTTCGGGGGGGGCCACACCGGGGAGCTGTTTTTT
TRBJ2-3 | TRBD1 | TRBV2 | - | CASSKRTGSTDTQYF | TGTGCCAGCAGTAAACGGACAGGGAGCACAGATACGCAGTATTTT
TRBJ1-4 | - | TRBV2 | - | CASSLQINEKLFF | TGTGCCAGCAGTCTCCAGATTAATGAAAAACTGTTTTTT
TRBJ1-2 | - | TRBV6-5 | - | CASSGMANYGYTF | TGTGCCAGCAGCGGGATGGCTAACTATGGCTACACCTTC
TRBJ1-2 | - | TRBV28 | - | CATGPGDGLYGYTF | TGTGCCACCGGTCCAGGGGACGGACTCTATGGCTACACCTTC
TRBJ2-1 | - | TRBV5-1 | - | CASSEIYNEQFF | TGCGCCAGCAGTGAGATATACAATGAGCAGTTCTTC
TRBJ2-7 | - | TRBV28 | once | CASSFPSSYEQYF | TGTGCCAGCAGTTTTCCTTCCAGCTACGAGCAGTACTTC
TRBJ1-5 | - | TRBV4-1 | - | CASSQVLLNQPQHF | TGCGCCAGCAGCCAAGTCCTACTCAATCAGCCCCAGCATTTT
TRBJ1-5 | TRBD1 | TRBV28 | - | CASSLSGQLNQPQHF | TGTGCCAGCAGTTTATCGGGACAGCTTAATCAGCCCCAGCATTTT
TRBJ1-1 | TRBD1 | TRBV7-9 | - | CASSLGGQGKAFF | TGTGCCAGCAGCTTAGGGGGACAGGGAAAAGCTTTCTTT
TRBJ1-1 | TRBD1 | TRBV19 | - | CASSTRGDRTNTEAFF | TGTGCCAGTAGTACCCGAGGGGACAGGACTAACACTGAAGCTTTCTTT
TRBJ1-1 | TRBD1 | TRBV12-3/TRBV12-4 | - | CASSLGQGTAFF | TGTGCCAGCAGTCTAGGACAGGGTACGGCTTTCTTT
TRBJ1-1 | - | TRBV9 | - | CASSVVRGGADDTEAFF | TGTGCCAGCAGCGTAGTAAGGGGGGGCGCCGACGACACTGAAGCTTTCTTT
TRBJ2-3 | - | TRBV7-8 | - | CASSLAAGGWDTQYF | TGTGCCAGCAGCTTAGCAGCTGGGGGCTGGGATACGCAGTATTTT
TRBJ2-1 | - | TRBV19 | - | CASSFGAGVYNEQFF | TGTGCCAGTAGTTTCGGGGCAGGGGTGTACAATGAGCAGTTCTTC
TRBJ1-6 | - | TRBV9 | - | CASGSSGYNSPLHF | TGTGCCAGTGGCAGTTCAGGGTATAATTCACCCCTCCACTTT
TRBJ2-1 | - | TRBV30 | - | CAWWTANEQFF | TGTGCCTGGTGGACAGCCAATGAGCAGTTCTTC
TRBJ2-3 | - | TRBV5-1 | once | CASSQGPAADTQYF | TGCGCCAGCAGCCAGGGGCCGGCCGCAGATACGCAGTATTTT
TRBJ2-1 | TRBD2 | TRBV7-3 | - | CASSLAGVNEQFF | TGTGCCAGCAGCTTAGCGGGGGTCAATGAGCAGTTCTTC
TRBJ2-2 | TRBD2 | TRBV5-5 | once | CASSPPLAGGPTGELFF | TGTGCCAGCAGCCCACCCCTAGCGGGGGGGCCTACCGGGGAGCTGTTTTTT
TRBJ1-2 | TRBD1 | TRBV5-1 | - | CASSLVTGGVVYGYTF | TGCGCCAGCAGCTTGGTAACAGGGGGCGTCGTCTATGGCTACACCTTC
TRBJ2-3 | - | TRBV10-3 | once | CAIRDTSTDTQYF | TGTGCCATACGTGACACGAGCACAGATACGCAGTATTTT
TRBJ2-7 | - | TRBV2 | - | CASSVFGNYEQYF | TGTGCCAGCAGTGTATTCGGGAACTACGAGCAGTACTTC
TRBJ1-1 | - | TRBV5-6 | few | CASTKLGGPNLGTEAFF | TGTGCCAGCACCAAACTAGGGGGACCTAATCTAGGGACTGAAGCTTTCTTT
TRBJ2-3 | TRBD2 | TRBV7-8 | - | CASSDRLAGGPMSDTDTQYF | TGTGCCAGCAGCGACCGACTAGCGGGGGGTCCCATGTCGGACACAGATACGCAGTATTTT
TRBJ2-4 | - | TRBV6-6 | - | CASIKSTGEAKNIQYF | TGTGCCAGCATTAAATCGACAGGAGAGGCCAAAAACATTCAGTACTTC
TRBJ1-2 | - | TRBV5-1 | - | CASSLTGTSPYGYTF | TGCGCCAGCAGCTTGACAGGGACCTCACCGTATGGCTACACCTTC
TRBJ2-7 | TRBD1 | TRBV28 | - | CASSLWDRRSYEQYF | TGTGCCAGCAGTTTGTGGGACAGACGCTCCTACGAGCAGTACTTC
TRBJ2-2 | - | TRBV5-1 | - | CASSLKGRGTGELFF | TGCGCCAGCAGCTTGAAGGGGCGCGGCACCGGGGAGCTGTTTTTT
TRBJ1-3 | TRBD1 | TRBV5-4 | - | CASSPGQSSGNTIYF | TGTGCCAGCAGCCCGGGACAGAGCTCTGGAAACACCATATATTTT